This TCR beta chain was obtained from a study of cytomegalovirus exposure and HLA in healthy donors (dated 2017 in TCRdb). The study in broad terms: In an earlier analysis of 450 to 750 of the donors, 250 to 350 Gb of sequence data and 100 million or so unique TCR beta sequences from some 170 million T cells were reported. Approximately 310 gigabases of sequencing data and 75 million to 85 million unique TCR sequences made up an early release that covered 640 HLA-typed donors. Among the roughly 400 genotyped donors, about 85% belonged to the genetic ancestry cluster associated with self-reported Caucasian donors. The aim of the study was to test whether cataloging public T cell receptors could identify signatures of past pathogen exposure. The study profiled the T cell repertoires of more than 500 subjects by immunosequencing and related them to cytomegalovirus serostatus. A separate validation cohort of some 130 different subjects was used in addition to the 666-subject first cohort. To predict cytomegalovirus infection status, the study combined high-throughput TCR immunosequencing, statistical association of individual TCRs with disease status, and machine learning. To study patterns of TCR occurrence, a later analysis re-analyzed previously published TCR beta repertoires from 500 to 850 donors and added high-resolution HLA genotyping. Rather than drawing on any new phenotypic data, the later analysis identified candidate immune exposures from TCR beta sequences and the way those sequences occurred across donors. An earlier analysis of 450 to 750 of the donors used high-throughput TCR beta sequencing to judge whether each TCR beta V gene segment behaved as functional or pseudogenic. Donor age, sex, ethnicity and CMV serostatus were compiled together with the repertoire data. In a later genetic analysis, genome-wide SNP genotypes for about 65% of the 666 donors were used, and that subset was treated as a discovery cohort. All discovery cohort repertoires had been generated using a single sequencing platform. HLA typing covered class I and class II loci at four-digit resolution. The number of donors typed differed by locus, with roughly 629-640 for A, B, C, DRB1 and DQB1, 522 for DQA1, 600 to 610 for DPA1, and 400 to 490 for DPB1. Roughly 5 DR-DQ haplotypes were handled as single units for association and clustering, since linkage in the cohort was strong. Among 398 genotyped donors of the cohort, an average of roughly 230,000 unique TCR beta nucleotide sequences was sequenced per donor, of which about 19% were non-productive.

As for this clone: Its antigen target is currently unknown. The input lacks base qualities; no much larger clone sits a single base away.

The CDR3 numbers 15 residues from cysteine through phenylalanine. CDR3 DNA only is kept here, 45 bases in frame from base 1. V sheds 2 bases and J sheds 3 bases, leaving 12 bases between their ends. CDR1 MNHNY and CDR2 SVGAGI are derived from the germline V gene (reference sequence). The cohort was made up of 500 to 800 healthy bone marrow donors. Cohort members were all nominally healthy when sampled, although unrecorded immune exposures were likely present. The donor tested CMV seronegative, placing the donor among the roughly 350 seronegative members of the cohort. A peripheral blood sample was collected from each donor, and TCR beta sequencing was performed on peripheral blood mononuclear cells. The Qiagen DNeasy Blood Extraction Kit was used to extract genomic DNA from the blood cell samples. Results the study describes overall, beyond this receptor: Because HLA typing was unavailable for some donors at each locus, only the typed subset was used in association tests. Most TCR sequences were seen in very few donors, while some public TCRs were found in many individuals. An association between a missense DCLRE1C variant and V-gene and J-gene trimming of TCR beta chains was found in a later genetic analysis and replicated in an independent cohort. The study gave a list of about 170 TCR beta chains associated with cytomegalovirus. Because the 87-base-pair reads could not distinguish some IMGT-functional V segments, including TRBV6-2 and TRBV6-3, those segments were excluded. It was suggested by the authors that the approach could potentially be generalized to other disease states and immunological phenotypes. Three of the identified cytomegalovirus-associated TCR beta chains were confirmed in vitro to be specific for cytomegalovirus antigens. In a later analysis, some 17,000 TCR beta sequences were associated with specific HLA alleles at a false discovery rate of 0.05. Roughly uniform sequencing depth across donors was assumed in presence/absence analyses, although this assumption may not hold. When HLA alleles, especially DR and DQ, strongly co-occurred, attributing TCR associations to individual alleles was difficult. According to a later genetic analysis, donors in an Asian-associated ancestry cluster had fewer N-insertions in productive TCRs than the approximately 690-donor mean. According to a later analysis, parvovirus B19, influenza, CMV and Epstein-Barr virus appeared linked to several top co-occurrence clusters. Correlated functional status among segregating V segments might reflect linkage disequilibrium, but an unknown experimental factor could not be ruled out. A further reported finding was that TCR beta sequences accurately predicted the HLA-A and HLA-B alleles for most subjects in the first cohort. Because counts were too low, roughly 17 rarely observed V segments, including chromosome 9 orphons, were left out of the earlier analysis of some 600 of the donors. Most CMV-associated TCR beta chains appeared to be HLA-restricted in a later analysis, and the HLA associations seemed to be driven largely by CMV exposure. The only immune exposure information available for the cohort was CMV serostatus. The sequencing pipeline was judged likely to have produced a cluster of highly shared sequence variants as a technical artifact. This cohort had only TCR beta chains sequenced, and the lack of alpha or paired-chain data limited which features could be detected. In a later analysis, HLA-associated TCR beta chains were found to be more clonally expanded and to have lower generation probabilities than equally common non-associated chains. The classifier was reported to diagnose cytomegalovirus status with high specificity and sensitivity in both the original and validation cohorts. A later analysis found that TCR association rates varied across HLA loci, with DRB1 alleles showing the most associated TCRs and HLA-C alleles the fewest. Broadly in line with IMGT annotations, most TCR beta V segments showed up in productive rearrangements about 90% or about 30% of the time in an earlier analysis of 450 to 750 of the donors.

Library preparation was by the immunoSEQ multiplex PCR assay. The multiplex PCR relied on a mix of 60 forward primers for TCR Vbeta segments and 13 reverse primers for TCR Jbeta segments. A multiplex PCR assay on genomic DNA amplified the CDR3 region of rearranged TCR beta genes. On the Illumina HiSeq System, the amplified TCR beta libraries were sequenced as 87-base-pair reads. The paper's data handling went like this. A later analysis counted some 74 million unique TCR beta chains across the 666 repertoires, and around 9.9 million of these chains were shared by at least two donors. A nearest-neighbor algorithm error-corrected the raw reads and collapsed the reads into unique sequences, merging closely related sequences to remove PCR and sequencing errors. To assign V, D and J gene segments, CDR3 sequences were aligned to IMGT reference sequences. For a sequence to be retained, at least a six-nucleotide match to both a V gene segment and a J gene segment was required. Rearrangements were called productive when the CDR3 lacked stop codons and stayed in frame with V and J; all others were non-productive. Following IMGT convention, CDR3 was defined as the stretch from the second conserved V-encoded cysteine to the conserved J-encoded phenylalanine. The earlier analysis of 587 of the donors excluded sequences that lacked an unambiguous match to a single V gene segment. In an earlier analysis of several hundred of the donors, a V segment was called functional when productive rearrangements were above 56.7%, and segregating when the standard deviation between donors exceeded 5%. A statistical classification framework was built for diagnosing cytomegalovirus status from the catalog of TCR beta chain sequences. In a later analysis, V and J genes were assigned by comparing TCR nucleotide sequences against IMGT/GENE-DB human TR gene sequences. A later analysis assigned CDR3 sequences and most-parsimonious VDJ recombination scenarios with the TCRdist pipeline. In a later analysis, each TCR beta chain was defined by its CDR3 amino acid sequence together with its V-gene family, and reads lacking a unique V-gene family were excluded. In a later analysis, fewer than 650 highly shared, low-generation-probability nucleotide sequences were removed to address suspected cross-contamination and a sequencing artifact. In a later analysis, a clonal expansion index for each public chain was calculated from normalized within-repertoire ranks of inferred template counts. In a later analysis, generation probabilities were computed with a VDJ recombination model fitted to out-of-frame rearrangements, and the resulting probabilities were checked against IGoR. Hypergeometric tests were used in a later analysis to score TCR-TCR, TCR-HLA and TCR-CMV co-occurrence, with a repertoire-size bias correction applied to the TCR pairs. False discovery rates were estimated in a later analysis by permuting HLA or CMV assignments 20 times. In a later analysis, co-occurring TCRs were grouped with DBSCAN, and TCRdist sequence similarity was added when clustering was performed within HLA-allele-positive subsets. Repertoires with fewer than 30,000 or more than 120,000 public chains, plus five repertoires with anomalous nucleotide sharing, were excluded from co-occurrence clustering. This immuneACCESS table, as held by TCRdb, lists in-frame sequences with V and J called but not all clones. Of the missing ones, under half trace to an unresolved V gene in checked studies; the others have no known cause. The D gene and trimming were derived from the DNA, and the V and J assignments and clone size from that table. Within this sample are approximately 130,000 clones, with roughly 73% of them counted one time only. The ten largest clones take up 0.95% to 1.4% of the sample.

Material for sequencing was PBMCs. This sequence uses TRBV6-6 and TRBJ2-3; TRBD2 is perhaps the D gene, given 7 matching bases. This clonotype was sampled from a male donor in good health and CMV-seronegative. The CDR3 reads as follows: CASSYGAGATDTQYF. The DNA reads as follows: TGTGCCAGCAGTTACGGGGCGGGGGCTACAGATACGCAGTATTTT.